The present TCR beta chain was sequenced within a study of OX40 agonist ivuxolimab in advanced cancers. The CDR3 extends over 15 amino acids. The germline V gene has CDR1 SGHRS and CDR2 YFSETQ. V was clipped by 0 bases and J by 0 bases, with 8 bases between them. Profiled with immunoSEQ multiplex PCR; TCRdb holds only in-frame clones, not every one. The repertoire holds some 70,000 clones, with 80% to 85% as singletons. This receptor was obtained from an adult with an advanced solid tumor such as melanoma, head and neck, liver or kidney cancer. The material sequenced was CD4+ or CD8+ T cells sorted from blood, taken in a trial of the OX40 agonist ivuxolimab. The chain combines TRBV5-1 with TRBJ2-3; D call uncertain. CDR3 in DNA: TGCGCCAGCAGCTTGGGTAGCAGCAGCACAGATACGCAGTATTTT. This encodes CASSLGSSSTDTQYF. Full variable domain (rest looked up from reference TRBV5-1 and TRBJ2-3): KAGVTQTPRYLIKTRGQQVTLSCSPISGHRSVSWYQQTPGQGLQFLFEYFSETQRNKGNFPGRFSGRQFSNSRSEMNVSTLELGDSALYLCASSLGSSSTDTQYFGPGTRLTVL.